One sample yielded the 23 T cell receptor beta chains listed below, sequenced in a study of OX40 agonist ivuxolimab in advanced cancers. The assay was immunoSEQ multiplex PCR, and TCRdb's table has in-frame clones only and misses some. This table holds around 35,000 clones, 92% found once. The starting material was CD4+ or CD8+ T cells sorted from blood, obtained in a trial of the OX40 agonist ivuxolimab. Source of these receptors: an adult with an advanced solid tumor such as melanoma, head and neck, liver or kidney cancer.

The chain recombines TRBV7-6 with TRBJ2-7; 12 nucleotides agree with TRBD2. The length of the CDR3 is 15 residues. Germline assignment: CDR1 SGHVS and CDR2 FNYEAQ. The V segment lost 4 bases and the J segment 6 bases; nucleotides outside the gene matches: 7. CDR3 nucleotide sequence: TGTGCCAGCAGCTCCCCTAGCGGGGGGGTCGGCGAGCAGTACTTC. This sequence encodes CASSSPSGGVGEQYF. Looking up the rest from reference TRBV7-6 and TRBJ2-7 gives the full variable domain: GAGVSQSPRYKVTKRGQDVALRCDPISGHVSLYWYRQALGQGPEFLTYFNYEAQQDKSGLPNDRFSAERPEGSISTLTIQRTEQRDSAMYRCASSSPSGGVGEQYFGPGTRLTVT.

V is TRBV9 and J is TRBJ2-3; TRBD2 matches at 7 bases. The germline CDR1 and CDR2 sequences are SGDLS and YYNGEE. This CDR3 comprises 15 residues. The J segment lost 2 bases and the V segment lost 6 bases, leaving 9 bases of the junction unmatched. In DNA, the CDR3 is TGTGCCAGCACCTACGGAGCGGGGACCACAGATACGCAGTATTTT. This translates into CASTYGAGTTDTQYF.

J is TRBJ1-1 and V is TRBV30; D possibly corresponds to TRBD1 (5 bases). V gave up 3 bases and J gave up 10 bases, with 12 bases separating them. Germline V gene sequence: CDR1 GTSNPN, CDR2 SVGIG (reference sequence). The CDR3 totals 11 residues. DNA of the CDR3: TGTGCCTGGAGCGGGGGACGAGGAGCTTTCTTT. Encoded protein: CAWSGGRGAFF.

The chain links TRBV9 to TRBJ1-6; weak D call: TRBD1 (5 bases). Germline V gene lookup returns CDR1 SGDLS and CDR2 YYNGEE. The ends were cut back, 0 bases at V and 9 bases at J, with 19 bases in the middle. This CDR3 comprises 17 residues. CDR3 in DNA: TGTGCCAGCAGCGTAGGAGGGTGGAGGGAAGGGGCTTCACCCCTCCACTTT. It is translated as CASSVGGWREGASPLHF.

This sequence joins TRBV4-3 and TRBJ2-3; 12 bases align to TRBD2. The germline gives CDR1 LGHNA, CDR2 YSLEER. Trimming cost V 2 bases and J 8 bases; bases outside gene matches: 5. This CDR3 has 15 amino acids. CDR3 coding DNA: TGCGCCAGCAGCCAACGGACTAGCGGGATCTCTACGCAGTATTTT. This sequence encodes CASSQRTSGISTQYF.

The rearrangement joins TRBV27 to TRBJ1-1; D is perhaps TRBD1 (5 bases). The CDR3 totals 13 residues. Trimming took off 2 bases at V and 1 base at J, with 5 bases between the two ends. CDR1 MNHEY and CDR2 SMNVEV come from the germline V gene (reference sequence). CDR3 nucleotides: TGTGCCAGCAGTTTAGGGGCGAACACTGAAGCTTTCTTT. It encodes CASSLGANTEAFF.

The CDR3 DNA sequence: TGTGCCAGCAGCTTCAGTAATGAGCAGTTCTTC. Amino acids: CASSFSNEQFF. V gene TRBV5-6 combines with J gene TRBJ2-1, with unresolved D. CDR3 length equals 11 residues. Germline-derived CDR1 and CDR2 are SGHDT and YYEEEE. The V and J ends lost 2 bases and 7 bases respectively, with 4 bases between them. Combining the CDR3 with reference TRBV5-6 and TRBJ2-1 gives the whole variable domain DAGVTQSPTHLIKTRGQQVTLRCSPKSGHDTVSWYQQALGQGPQFIFQYYEEEERQRGNFPDRFSGHQFPNYSSELNVNALLLGDSALYLCASSFSNEQFFGPGTRLTVL.

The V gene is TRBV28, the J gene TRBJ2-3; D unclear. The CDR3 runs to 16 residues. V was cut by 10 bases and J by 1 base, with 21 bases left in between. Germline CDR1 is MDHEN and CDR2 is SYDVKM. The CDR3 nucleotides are TGTGCCACCCTCTCGGGCCCACCCCTCGGCACAGATACGCAGTATTTT. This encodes CATLSGPPLGTDTQYF.

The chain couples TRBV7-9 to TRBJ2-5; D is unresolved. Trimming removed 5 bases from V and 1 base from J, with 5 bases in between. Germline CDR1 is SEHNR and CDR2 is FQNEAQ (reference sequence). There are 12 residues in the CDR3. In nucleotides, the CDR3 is TGTGCCAGCAGCGACCTCCAAGAGACCCAGTACTTC. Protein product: CASSDLQETQYF.

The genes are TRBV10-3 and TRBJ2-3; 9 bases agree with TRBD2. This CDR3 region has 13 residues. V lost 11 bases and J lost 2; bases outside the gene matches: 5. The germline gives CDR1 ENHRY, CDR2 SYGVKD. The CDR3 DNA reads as TGTGCCTCTAGCGGGACTCACACAGATACGCAGTATTTT. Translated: CASSGTHTDTQYF.

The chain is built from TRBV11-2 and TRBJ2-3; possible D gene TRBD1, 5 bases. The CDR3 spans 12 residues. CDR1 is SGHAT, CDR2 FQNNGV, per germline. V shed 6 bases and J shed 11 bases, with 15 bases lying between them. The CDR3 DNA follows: TGTGCCAGCAGTCGCGACTTTCAGGGGCAGTATTTT. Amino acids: CASSRDFQGQYF.

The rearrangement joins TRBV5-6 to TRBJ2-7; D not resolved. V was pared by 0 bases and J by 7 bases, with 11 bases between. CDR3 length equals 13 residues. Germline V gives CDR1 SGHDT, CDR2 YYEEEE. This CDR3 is CASSLGTTREQYF. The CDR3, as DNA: TGTGCCAGCAGCTTGGGTACGACTCGGGAGCAGTACTTC.

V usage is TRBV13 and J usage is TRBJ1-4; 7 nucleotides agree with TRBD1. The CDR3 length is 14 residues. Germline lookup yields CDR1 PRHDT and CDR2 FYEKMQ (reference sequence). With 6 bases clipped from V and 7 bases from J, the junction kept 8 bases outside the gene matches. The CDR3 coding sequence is TGTGCCAGCAGTTCAAACAGGGGTGCTGAAAAACTGTTTTTT. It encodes CASSSNRGAEKLFF.

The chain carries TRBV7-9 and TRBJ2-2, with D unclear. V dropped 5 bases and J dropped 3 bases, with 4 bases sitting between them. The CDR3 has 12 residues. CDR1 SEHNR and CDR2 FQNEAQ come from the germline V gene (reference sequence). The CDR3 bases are TGTGCCAGCAGCCAGTACACCGGGGAGCTGTTTTTT. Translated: CASSQYTGELFF.

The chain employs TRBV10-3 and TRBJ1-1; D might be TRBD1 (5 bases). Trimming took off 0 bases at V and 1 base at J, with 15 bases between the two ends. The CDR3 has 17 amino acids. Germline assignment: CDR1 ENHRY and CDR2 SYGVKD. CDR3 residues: CAISESGGGQGNTEAFF. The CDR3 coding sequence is TGTGCCATCAGTGAGTCTGGGGGTGGACAAGGGAACACTGAAGCTTTCTTT.

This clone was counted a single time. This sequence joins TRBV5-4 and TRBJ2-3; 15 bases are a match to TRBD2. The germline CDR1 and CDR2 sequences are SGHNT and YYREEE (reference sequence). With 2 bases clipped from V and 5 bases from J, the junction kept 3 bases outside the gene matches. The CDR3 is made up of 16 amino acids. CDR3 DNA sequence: TGTGCCAGCAGCTTCAGGGGACTAGCGGGAGGAGATACGCAGTATTTT. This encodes CASSFRGLAGGDTQYF.

The CDR3 reads CASSLYFGRAGEINEQFF. As DNA, the CDR3 is TGTGCCAGCAGCTTATATTTCGGGCGCGCGGGAGAAATCAATGAGCAGTTCTTC. The chain employs TRBV11-2 and TRBJ2-1; 7 bases map to TRBD2. This CDR3 has 18 residues. J gave up 6 bases and V 2 bases, and 16 bases lay outside the gene matches. In germline, CDR1 is SGHAT, CDR2 FQNNGV.

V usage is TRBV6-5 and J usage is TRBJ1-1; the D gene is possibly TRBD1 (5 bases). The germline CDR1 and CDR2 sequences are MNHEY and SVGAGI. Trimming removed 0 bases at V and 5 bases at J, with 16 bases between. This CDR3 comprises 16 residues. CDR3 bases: TGTGCCAGCAGTTACTCGAATCCGGGGGTATGGACTGAAGCTTTCTTT. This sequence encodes CASSYSNPGVWTEAFF.

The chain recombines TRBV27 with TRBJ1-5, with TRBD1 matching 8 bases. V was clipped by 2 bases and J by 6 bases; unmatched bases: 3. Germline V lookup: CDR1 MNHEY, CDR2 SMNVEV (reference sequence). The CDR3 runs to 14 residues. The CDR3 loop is CASSLEGQGQPQHF. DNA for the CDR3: TGTGCCAGCAGTTTAGAAGGACAGGGTCAGCCCCAGCATTTT.

The CDR3 spells CASSPLRRGRPEAFF. In DNA, the CDR3 is TGTGCCAGCAGTCCCCTTCGAAGGGGGCGCCCTGAAGCTTTCTTT. This rearrangement joins TRBV28 to TRBJ1-1; TRBD1 matches 7 bases. This CDR3 is built from 15 residues. CDR1 MDHEN and CDR2 SYDVKM come from the germline V gene. Losses at the gene ends were 5 bases for V and 6 bases for J; bases not matched to a gene: 12.

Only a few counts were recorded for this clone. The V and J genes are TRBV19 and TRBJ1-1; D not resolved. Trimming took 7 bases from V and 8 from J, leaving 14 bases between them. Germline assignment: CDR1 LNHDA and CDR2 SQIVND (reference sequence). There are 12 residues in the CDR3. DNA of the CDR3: TGTGCCAGTAATCTGAGGGCAGGAGAAGCTTTCTTT. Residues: CASNLRAGEAFF.

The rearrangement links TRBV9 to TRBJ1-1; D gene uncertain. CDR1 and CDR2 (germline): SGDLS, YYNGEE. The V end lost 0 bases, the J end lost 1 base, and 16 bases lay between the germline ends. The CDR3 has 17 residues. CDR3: CASSVVGQAGPNTEAFF. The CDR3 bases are TGTGCCAGCAGCGTAGTCGGGCAGGCCGGGCCGAACACTGAAGCTTTCTTT. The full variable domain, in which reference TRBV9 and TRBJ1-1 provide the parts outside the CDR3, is DSGVTQTPKHLITATGQRVTLRCSPRSGDLSVYWYQQSLDQGLQFLIQYYNGEERAKGNILERFSAQQFPDLHSELNLSSLELGDSALYFCASSVVGQAGPNTEAFFGQGTRLTVV.

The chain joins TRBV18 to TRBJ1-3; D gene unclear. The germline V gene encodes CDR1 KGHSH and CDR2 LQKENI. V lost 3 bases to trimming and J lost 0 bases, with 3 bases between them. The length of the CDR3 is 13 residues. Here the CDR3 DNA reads TGTGCCAGCTCACCGGACTCTGGAAACACCATATATTTT. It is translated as CASSPDSGNTIYF. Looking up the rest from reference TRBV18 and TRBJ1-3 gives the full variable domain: NAGVMQNPRHLVRRRGQEARLRCSPMKGHSHVYWYRQLPEEGLKFMVYLQKENIIDESGMPKERFSAEFPKEGPSILRIQQVVRGDSAAYFCASSPDSGNTIYFGEGSWLTVV.